Listed below are T cell receptor beta chains from one sample, sequenced in a study of blood T cell repertoires in COVID-19. The table came from immunoSEQ multiplex PCR; TCRdb's copy has only in-frame clones and leaves some out. Of around 120,000 clones in the sample, 70% to 90% were seen once. The specimen sequenced was peripheral blood. These receptors were obtained from a human donor in a cohort sampled during active COVID-19. Each CDR3 is given with its conserved first and last residue. The D gene is left open where the match is weak. Not all rows give a size; the values are once, few, many and, for expanded clones, a class.

CDR3aa	CDR3nt	d_gene	j_gene	abundance	v_gene
CASSDRTRANTEAFF	TGTGCCAGCTCCGACAGGACAAGAGCGAACACTGAAGCTTTCTTT	.	TRBJ1-1	.	TRBV19
CASSQDGTGGFGANVLTF	TGTGCCAGCAGCCAAGATGGGACAGGGGGCTTTGGGGCCAACGTCCTGACTTTC	TRBD1	TRBJ2-6	.	TRBV4-2
CASSSSRQGMYGYTF	TGTGCCAGCAGCTCCTCGCGACAGGGGATGTATGGCTACACCTTC	TRBD1	TRBJ1-2	.	TRBV7-2
CASSELAGGPQRDNEQFF	TGCGCCAGCAGTGAGTTAGCGGGAGGCCCCCAGCGGGACAATGAGCAGTTCTTC	TRBD2	TRBJ2-1	.	TRBV10-1
CASSQAGSQRYEQYF	TGTGCCAGCAGCCAAGCAGGTTCCCAACGGTACGAGCAGTACTTC	.	TRBJ2-7	.	TRBV3-1/TRBV3-2
CASSLERSTDTQYF	TGTGCCAGCAGCTTAGAACGGAGCACAGATACGCAGTATTTT	.	TRBJ2-3	.	TRBV7-8
CASSTDRDRFFPGEKLFF	TGTGCCAGCAGCACCGACCGGGACAGGTTCTTCCCTGGGGAAAAACTGTTTTTT	.	TRBJ1-4	.	TRBV21-1
CASRPTGTDTQYF	TGTGCCAGCAGACCTACAGGGACAGATACGCAGTATTTT	.	TRBJ2-3	.	TRBV12-3/TRBV12-4
CASSSGQGNSPLHF	TGTGCCAGCAGCTCCGGACAGGGCAATTCACCCCTCCACTTT	TRBD1	TRBJ1-6	.	TRBV7-6
CASSFYIGELFF	TGTGCCAGCAGTTTTTATATCGGGGAGCTGTTTTTT	.	TRBJ2-2	.	TRBV12-3/TRBV12-4
CASSQEAGGAYQPQHF	TGTGCCAGCAGCCAAGAGGCAGGGGGCGCTTATCAGCCCCAGCATTTT	TRBD1	TRBJ1-5	few	TRBV4-2
CASSTGRLAGPQETQYF	TGCGCCAGCAGCACGGGGCGACTAGCGGGACCCCAAGAGACCCAGTACTTC	TRBD2	TRBJ2-5	.	TRBV5-1
CASSPRGAFF	TGTGCCAGCAGCCCTAGAGGAGCTTTCTTT	.	TRBJ1-1	.	TRBV28
CASSIQAGGATEAFF	TGTGCCAGCAGTATCCAAGCAGGGGGCGCAACTGAAGCTTTCTTT	TRBD1	TRBJ1-1	.	TRBV6-6
CAISEHPSGNTIYF	TGTGCCATCAGTGAACATCCCTCTGGAAACACCATATATTTT	.	TRBJ1-3	.	TRBV10-3
CASSPQGRGTGANVLTF	TGTGCCAGCAGCCCACAGGGTCGAGGGACTGGGGCCAACGTCCTGACTTTC	.	TRBJ2-6	.	TRBV28
CASSGKTGYDTEAFF	TGTGCCAGCAGCGGGAAAACAGGGTATGACACTGAAGCTTTCTTT	.	TRBJ1-1	.	TRBV9
CASSLEGGGHNEQFF	TGTGCCAGCAGCTTAGAGGGGGGTGGGCACAATGAGCAGTTCTTC	.	TRBJ2-1	.	TRBV11-2
CASTKAGDEQYF	TGCGCCAGCACCAAGGCGGGGGACGAGCAGTACTTC	TRBD2	TRBJ2-7	once	TRBV5-1
CASSLDPNTEAFF	TGTGCCAGCAGCTTAGATCCTAACACTGAAGCTTTCTTT	.	TRBJ1-1	.	TRBV11-2
CATRGTGQPYEQYF	TGTGCCACCAGGGGGACAGGTCAACCGTACGAGCAGTACTTC	TRBD1	TRBJ2-7	once	TRBV5-6
CASSLARGSRYGYTF	TGTGCCAGCAGCTTGGCCCGTGGCTCTCGCTATGGCTACACCTTC	.	TRBJ1-2	once	TRBV5-6
CAWNGGLAGASAGELFF	TGTGCCTGGAATGGGGGACTAGCGGGGGCCTCGGCCGGGGAGCTGTTTTTT	TRBD2	TRBJ2-2	.	TRBV30
CSGGSVYEQYF	TGCAGCGGCGGGTCGGTCTACGAGCAGTACTTC	.	TRBJ2-7	.	TRBV29-1
CASSTGGPSYEQYF	TGCGCCAGCAGCACCGGGGGGCCCTCCTACGAGCAGTACTTC	.	TRBJ2-7	few	TRBV5-1
CASSLAGGGPYF	TGTGCCAGCAGCTTAGCGGGGGGCGGACCGTATTTT	.	TRBJ2-3	.	TRBV11-2
CASSLTSIATDTQYF	TGTGCCAGCAGCTTAACTAGTATTGCGACAGATACGCAGTATTTT	.	TRBJ2-3	.	TRBV7-3
CASSEGQGAGKTQYF	TGTGCCAGCAGCGAGGGACAGGGGGCAGGAAAGACCCAGTACTTC	TRBD1	TRBJ2-5	.	TRBV5-4
CASGSGSPGETQYF	TGTGCTAGTGGGTCCGGGAGTCCAGGAGAGACCCAGTACTTC	.	TRBJ2-5	.	TRBV12-5
CSASRGNGYEKLFF	TGCAGTGCTAGTCGGGGTAATGGGTATGAAAAACTGTTTTTT	.	TRBJ1-4	.	TRBV20-1
CASSQALAGAPYEQYF	TGCGCCAGCAGCCAAGCTCTAGCGGGGGCCCCCTACGAGCAGTACTTC	TRBD2	TRBJ2-7	.	TRBV4-3
CASSPDREPYEQYF	TGCGCCAGCAGCCCGGACAGGGAGCCCTACGAGCAGTACTTC	TRBD1	TRBJ2-7	few	TRBV5-1
CASSPHNREVESGTQYF	TGCGCCAGCAGCCCCCACAATAGGGAGGTGGAGTCGGGGACCCAGTACTTC	.	TRBJ2-5	.	TRBV4-1
CASSLVGQGEGYTF	TGCGCCAGCAGCTTGGTGGGACAGGGGGAAGGCTACACCTTC	TRBD1	TRBJ1-2	few	TRBV5-1
CASTKTGPLNTGELFF	TGTGCCAGCACCAAGACAGGGCCCTTGAACACCGGGGAGCTGTTTTTT	TRBD1	TRBJ2-2	.	TRBV2
CSASCRGEVQQFF	TGCAGTGCTAGTTGCCGGGGGGAGGTCCAGCAGTTCTTC	TRBD2	TRBJ2-1	once	TRBV20-1
CASRTGAPYEQYF	TGTGCCAGCCGGACAGGGGCTCCCTACGAGCAGTACTTC	TRBD1	TRBJ2-7	.	TRBV12-3/TRBV12-4
CASSAKAISLYNEQFF	TGTGCCAGCAGTGCAAAAGCGATCTCTTTATACAATGAGCAGTTCTTC	.	TRBJ2-1	.	TRBV25-1
CASSAGTGSSYGYTF	TGTGCCAGCAGTGCCGGGACAGGGTCTTCCTATGGCTACACCTTC	TRBD1	TRBJ1-2	.	TRBV6-4
CSVGSTGGSGGELFF	TGCAGCGTGGGTTCGACAGGGGGCTCTGGCGGGGAGCTGTTTTTT	TRBD1	TRBJ2-2	once	TRBV29-1
CASGETSGGYEQYF	TGTGCCAGCGGCGAGACTAGCGGGGGGTACGAGCAGTACTTC	TRBD2	TRBJ2-7	many	TRBV6-5
CASGPGLAGAEQFF	TGTGCCAGCGGACCGGGACTAGCGGGTGCTGAGCAGTTCTTC	TRBD2	TRBJ2-1	.	TRBV7-2
CASSTNPGSGANVLTF	TGTGCCAGCAGTACCAACCCGGGTTCTGGGGCCAACGTCCTGACTTTC	.	TRBJ2-6	.	TRBV6-4
CASSLETDSPLHF	TGTGCCAGCAGCTTAGAGACAGACTCACCCCTCCACTTT	.	TRBJ1-6	few	TRBV7-9
CASSSTGKTEIYEQYF	TGCGCCAGCAGCTCTACAGGGAAGACGGAAATCTACGAGCAGTACTTC	.	TRBJ2-7	.	TRBV5-1
CAISESGGRGSEQYF	TGTGCCATCAGTGAGTCTGGCGGGAGGGGATCCGAGCAGTACTTC	TRBD2	TRBJ2-7	.	TRBV10-3
CASSFNTDTQYF	TGTGCCAGCAGTTTTAACACAGATACGCAGTATTTT	.	TRBJ2-3	.	TRBV12-3/TRBV12-4
CAISESRVLVQPQHF	TGTGCCATCAGTGAGTCCAGGGTGTTGGTTCAGCCCCAGCATTTT	.	TRBJ1-5	.	TRBV10-3
CAGREYYNEQFF	TGTGCCGGGCGGGAGTACTACAATGAGCAGTTCTTC	TRBD2	TRBJ2-1	.	TRBV2
CASSSTFGTEYEKLFF	TGCGCCAGCAGCTCTACATTCGGGACAGAGTATGAAAAACTGTTTTTT	TRBD1	TRBJ1-4	.	TRBV5-1
CASSRPQGGKNIQYF	TGTGCCAGCAGCCGCCCACAGGGTGGAAAAAACATTCAGTACTTC	.	TRBJ2-4	.	TRBV14
CASSLEYRGQEQYF	TGTGCCAGCAGCTTGGAATACAGGGGGCAGGAGCAGTACTTC	TRBD1	TRBJ2-7	.	TRBV5-6
CASSSSGETGELFF	TGTGCCAGCAGCTCCTCCGGGGAGACCGGGGAGCTGTTTTTT	.	TRBJ2-2	.	TRBV7-3
CASSIWTVTNYGYTF	TGTGCCAGCAGCATCTGGACAGTCACTAACTATGGCTACACCTTC	.	TRBJ1-2	.	TRBV28
CATSREDSNNSPLHF	TGTGCCACCAGCAGAGAGGACAGTAATAATTCACCCCTCCACTTT	.	TRBJ1-6	.	TRBV15
CASSVDPGGYRRTDTQYF	TGTGCCAGCAGCGTAGATCCGGGAGGGTATCGTCGCACAGATACGCAGTATTTT	TRBD2	TRBJ2-3	.	TRBV9
CASSISKGEMEYF	TGTGCCAGTAGTATTTCTAAGGGAGAAATGGAGTACTTC	.	TRBJ2-7	once	TRBV19